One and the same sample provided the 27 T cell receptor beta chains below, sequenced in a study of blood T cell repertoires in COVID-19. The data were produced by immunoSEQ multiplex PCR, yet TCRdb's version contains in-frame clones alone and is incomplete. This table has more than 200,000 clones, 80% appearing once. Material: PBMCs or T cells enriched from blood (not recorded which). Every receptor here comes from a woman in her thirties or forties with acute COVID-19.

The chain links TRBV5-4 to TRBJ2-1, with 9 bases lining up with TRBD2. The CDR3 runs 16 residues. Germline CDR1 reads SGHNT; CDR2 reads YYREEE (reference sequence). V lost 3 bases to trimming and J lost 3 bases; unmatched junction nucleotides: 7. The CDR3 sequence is CASSSGLARDYNEQFF. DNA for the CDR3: TGTGCCAGCAGCTCCGGACTAGCGCGGGACTACAATGAGCAGTTCTTC. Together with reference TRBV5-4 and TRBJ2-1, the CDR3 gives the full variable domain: ETGVTQSPTHLIKTRGQQVTLRCSSQSGHNTVSWYQQALGQGPQFIFQYYREEENGRGNFPPRFSGLQFPNYSSELNVNALELDDSALYLCASSSGLARDYNEQFFGPGTRLTVL.

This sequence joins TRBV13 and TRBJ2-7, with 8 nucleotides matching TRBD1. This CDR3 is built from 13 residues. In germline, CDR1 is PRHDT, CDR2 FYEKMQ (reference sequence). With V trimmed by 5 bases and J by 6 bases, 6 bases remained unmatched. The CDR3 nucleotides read TGTGCCAGCAGCCCCGGGACAGGCGGCGAGCAGTACTTC. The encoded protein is CASSPGTGGEQYF.

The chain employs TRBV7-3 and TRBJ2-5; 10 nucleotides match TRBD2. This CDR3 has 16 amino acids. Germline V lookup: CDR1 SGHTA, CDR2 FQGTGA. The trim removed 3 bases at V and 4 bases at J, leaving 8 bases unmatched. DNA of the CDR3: TGTGCCAGCAGCTTGCTAGCGGGGGCCAGGCGAGAGACCCAGTACTTC. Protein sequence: CASSLLAGARRETQYF.

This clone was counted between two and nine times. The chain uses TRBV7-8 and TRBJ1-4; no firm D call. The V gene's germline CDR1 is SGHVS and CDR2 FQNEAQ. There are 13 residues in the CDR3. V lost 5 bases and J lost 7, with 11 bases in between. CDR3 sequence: CASSPQTFEKLFF. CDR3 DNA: TGTGCCAGCAGCCCCCAGACATTTGAAAAACTGTTTTTT.

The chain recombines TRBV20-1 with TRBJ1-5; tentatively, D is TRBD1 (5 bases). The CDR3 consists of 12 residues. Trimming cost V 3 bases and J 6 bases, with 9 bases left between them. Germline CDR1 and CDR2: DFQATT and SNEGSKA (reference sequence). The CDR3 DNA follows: TGCAGTGCTAGTATAAGGGGTCAGCCCCAGCATTTT. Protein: CSASIRGQPQHF.

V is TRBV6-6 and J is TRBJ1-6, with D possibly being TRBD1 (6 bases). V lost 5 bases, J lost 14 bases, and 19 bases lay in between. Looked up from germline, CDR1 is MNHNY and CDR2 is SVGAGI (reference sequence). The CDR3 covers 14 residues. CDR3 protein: CASSPTGPQGTLHF. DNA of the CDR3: TGTGCCAGCAGTCCAACAGGCCCGCAGGGGACCCTCCACTTT.

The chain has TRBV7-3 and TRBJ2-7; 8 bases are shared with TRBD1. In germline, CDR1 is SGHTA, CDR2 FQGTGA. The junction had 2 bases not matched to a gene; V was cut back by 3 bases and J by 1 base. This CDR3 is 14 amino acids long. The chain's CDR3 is CASSLTGVSYEQYF. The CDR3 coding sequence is TGTGCCAGCAGCTTGACAGGGGTGTCCTACGAGCAGTACTTC.

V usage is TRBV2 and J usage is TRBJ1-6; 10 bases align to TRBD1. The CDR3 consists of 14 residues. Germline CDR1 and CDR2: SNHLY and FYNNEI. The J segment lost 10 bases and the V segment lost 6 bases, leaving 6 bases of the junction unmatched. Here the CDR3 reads CASSGDRGVSPLHF. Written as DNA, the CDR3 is TGTGCCAGCAGCGGGGACAGGGGAGTCTCACCCCTCCACTTT. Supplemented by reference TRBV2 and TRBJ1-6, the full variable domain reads EPEVTQTPSHQVTQMGQEVILRCVPISNHLYFYWYRQILGQKVEFLVSFYNNEISEKSEIFDDQFSVERPDGSNFTLKIRSTKLEDSAMYFCASSGDRGVSPLHFGNGTRLTVT.

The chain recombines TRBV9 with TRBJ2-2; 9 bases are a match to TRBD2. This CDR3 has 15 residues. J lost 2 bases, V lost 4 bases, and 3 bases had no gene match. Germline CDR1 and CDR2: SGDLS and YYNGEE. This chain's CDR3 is CASSLAGYNTGELFF. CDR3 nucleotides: TGTGCCAGCAGCCTAGCGGGGTATAACACCGGGGAGCTGTTTTTT.

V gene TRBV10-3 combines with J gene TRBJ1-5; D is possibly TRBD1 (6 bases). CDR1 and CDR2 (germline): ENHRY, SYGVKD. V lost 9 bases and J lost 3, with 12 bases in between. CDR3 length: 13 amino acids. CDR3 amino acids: CAITDRPNQPQHF. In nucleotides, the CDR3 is TGTGCCATAACGGACAGACCCAATCAGCCCCAGCATTTT.

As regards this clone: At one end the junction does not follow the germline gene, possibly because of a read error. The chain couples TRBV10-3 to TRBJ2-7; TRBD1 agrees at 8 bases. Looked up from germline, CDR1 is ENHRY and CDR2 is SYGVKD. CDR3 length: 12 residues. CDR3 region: CAISESGDRCFF. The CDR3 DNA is TGTGCCATCAGTGAGTCGGGGGACAGGTGTTTCTTC.

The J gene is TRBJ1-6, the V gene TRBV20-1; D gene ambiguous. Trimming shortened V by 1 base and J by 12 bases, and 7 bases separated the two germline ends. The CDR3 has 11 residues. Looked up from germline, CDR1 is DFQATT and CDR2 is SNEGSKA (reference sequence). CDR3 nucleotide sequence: TGCAGTGCTAGAGTAAACGGACCCCTCCACTTT. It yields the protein CSARVNGPLHF.

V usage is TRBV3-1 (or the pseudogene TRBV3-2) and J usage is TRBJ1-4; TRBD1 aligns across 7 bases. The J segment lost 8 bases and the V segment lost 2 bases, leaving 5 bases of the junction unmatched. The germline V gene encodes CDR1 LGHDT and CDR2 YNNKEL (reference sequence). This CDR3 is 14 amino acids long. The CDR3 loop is CASSQRTGGEKLFF. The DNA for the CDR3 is TGTGCCAGCAGCCAAAGGACAGGTGGGGAAAAACTGTTTTTT.

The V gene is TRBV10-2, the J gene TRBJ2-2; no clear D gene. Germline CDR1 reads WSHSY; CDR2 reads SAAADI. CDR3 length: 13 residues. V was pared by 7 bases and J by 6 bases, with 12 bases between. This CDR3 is CASIRTPAGELFF. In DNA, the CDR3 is TGCGCCAGCATTAGAACCCCGGCCGGGGAGCTGTTTTTT.

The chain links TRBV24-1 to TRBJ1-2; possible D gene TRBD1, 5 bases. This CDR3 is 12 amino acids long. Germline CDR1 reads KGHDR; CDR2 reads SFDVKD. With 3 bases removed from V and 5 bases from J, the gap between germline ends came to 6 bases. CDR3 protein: CATSDGGYGYTF. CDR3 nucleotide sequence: TGTGCCACCAGTGATGGGGGGTATGGCTACACCTTC.

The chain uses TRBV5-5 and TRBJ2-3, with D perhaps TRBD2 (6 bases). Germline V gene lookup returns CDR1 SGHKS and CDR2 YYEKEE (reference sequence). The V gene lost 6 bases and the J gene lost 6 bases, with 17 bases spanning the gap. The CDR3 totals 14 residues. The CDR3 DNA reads TGTGCCAGCAACATGGAGGAGGGTAGGGATACGCAGTATTTT. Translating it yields CASNMEEGRDTQYF.

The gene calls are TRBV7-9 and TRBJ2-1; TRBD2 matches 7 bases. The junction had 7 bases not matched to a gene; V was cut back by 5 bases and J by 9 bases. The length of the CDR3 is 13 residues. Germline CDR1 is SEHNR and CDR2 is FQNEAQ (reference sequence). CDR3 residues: CASSIRLAIEQFF. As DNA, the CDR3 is TGTGCCAGCAGCATTCGACTAGCTATTGAGCAGTTCTTC.

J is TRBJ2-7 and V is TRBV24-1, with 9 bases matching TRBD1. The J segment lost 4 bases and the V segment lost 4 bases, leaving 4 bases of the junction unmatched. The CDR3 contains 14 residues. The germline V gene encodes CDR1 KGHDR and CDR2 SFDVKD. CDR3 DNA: TGTGCCACCAGTGACCCGGACAGGGGATACGAGCAGTACTTC. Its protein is CATSDPDRGYEQYF.

CDR3 region: CASSQRGGSSEKLFF. DNA of the CDR3: TGTGCCAGCTCCCAAAGGGGGGGGAGCAGCGAAAAACTGTTTTTT. V and J are TRBV18 and TRBJ1-4; perhaps TRBD1 as D (6 bases). The CDR3 extends over 15 amino acids. CDR1 is KGHSH, CDR2 LQKENI, per germline. V was clipped by 6 bases and J by 8 bases, with 19 bases between them.

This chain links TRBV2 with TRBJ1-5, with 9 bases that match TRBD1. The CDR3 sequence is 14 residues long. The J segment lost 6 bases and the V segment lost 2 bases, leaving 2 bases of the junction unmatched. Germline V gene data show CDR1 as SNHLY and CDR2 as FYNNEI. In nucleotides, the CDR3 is TGTGCCAGCAGTGAAACAGGGGGCCCTCAGCCCCAGCATTTT. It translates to CASSETGGPQPQHF. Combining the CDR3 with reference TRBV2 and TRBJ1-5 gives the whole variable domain EPEVTQTPSHQVTQMGQEVILRCVPISNHLYFYWYRQILGQKVEFLVSFYNNEISEKSEIFDDQFSVERPDGSNFTLKIRSTKLEDSAMYFCASSETGGPQPQHFGDGTRLSIL.

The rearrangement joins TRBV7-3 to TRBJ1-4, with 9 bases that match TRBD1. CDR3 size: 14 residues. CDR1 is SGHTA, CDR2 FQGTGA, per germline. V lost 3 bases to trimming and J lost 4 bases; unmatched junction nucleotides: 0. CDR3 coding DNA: TGTGCCAGCAGCTTGACAGGGGGTAATGAAAAACTGTTTTTT. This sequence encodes CASSLTGGNEKLFF.

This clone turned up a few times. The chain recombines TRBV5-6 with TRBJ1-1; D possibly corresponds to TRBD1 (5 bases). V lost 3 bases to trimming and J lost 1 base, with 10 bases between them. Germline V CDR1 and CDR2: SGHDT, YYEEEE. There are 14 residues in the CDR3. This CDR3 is CASSSFDRNTEAFF. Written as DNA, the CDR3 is TGTGCCAGCAGCTCATTTGACAGGAACACTGAAGCTTTCTTT.

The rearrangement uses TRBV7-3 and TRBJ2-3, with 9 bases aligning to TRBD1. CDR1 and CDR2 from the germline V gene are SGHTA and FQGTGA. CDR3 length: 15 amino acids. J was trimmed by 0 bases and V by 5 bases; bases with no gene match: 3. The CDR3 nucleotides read TGTGCCAGCAGCCGCGGGACAGGGAGCACAGATACGCAGTATTTT. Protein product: CASSRGTGSTDTQYF. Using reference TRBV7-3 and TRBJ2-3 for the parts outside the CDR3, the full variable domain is GAGVSQTPSNKVTEKGKYVELRCDPISGHTALYWYRQSLGQGPEFLIYFQGTGAADDSGLPNDRFFAVRPEGSVSTLKIQRTERGDSAVYLCASSRGTGSTDTQYFGPGTRLTVL.

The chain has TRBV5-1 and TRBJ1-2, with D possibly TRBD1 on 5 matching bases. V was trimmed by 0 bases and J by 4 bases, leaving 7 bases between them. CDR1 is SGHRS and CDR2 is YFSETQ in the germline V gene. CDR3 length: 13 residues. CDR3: CASSLGQIYGYTF. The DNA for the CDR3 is TGCGCCAGCAGCTTGGGACAGATCTATGGCTACACCTTC.

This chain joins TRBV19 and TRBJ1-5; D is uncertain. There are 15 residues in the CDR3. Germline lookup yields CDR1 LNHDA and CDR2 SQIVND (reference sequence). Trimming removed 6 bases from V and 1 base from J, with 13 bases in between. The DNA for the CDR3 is TGTGCCAGTAGCCATCGGTCGCTGAGCAATCAGCCCCAGCATTTT. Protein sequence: CASSHRSLSNQPQHF.

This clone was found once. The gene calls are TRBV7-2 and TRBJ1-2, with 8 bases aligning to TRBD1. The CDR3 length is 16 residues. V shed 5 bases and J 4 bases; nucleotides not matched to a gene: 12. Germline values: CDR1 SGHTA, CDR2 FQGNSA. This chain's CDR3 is CASSPYNRDRIYGYTF. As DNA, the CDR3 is TGTGCCAGCAGCCCGTACAACCGGGACAGGATCTATGGCTACACCTTC.

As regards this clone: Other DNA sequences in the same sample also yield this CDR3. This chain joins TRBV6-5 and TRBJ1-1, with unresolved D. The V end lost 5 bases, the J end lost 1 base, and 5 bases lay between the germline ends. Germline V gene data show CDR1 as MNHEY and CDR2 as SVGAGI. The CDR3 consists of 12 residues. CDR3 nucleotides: TGTGCCAGCAGTCGAGGGAACACTGAAGCTTTCTTT. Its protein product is CASSRGNTEAFF.